This T cell receptor (beta chain) is from a study of blood T cell repertoires in COVID-19. Whole-study context: Sources were T cells, B-cell-depleted T cells, or PBMCs; the material itself was cDNA or gDNA.

Germline V gives CDR1 LGHDT, CDR2 YNNKEL (reference sequence). V shed 1 base, J shed 4 bases, and the junction held 7 bases outside the gene matches. The CDR3 has 16 amino acids. As processed by the authors: Reference gene primers were amplified, and this amplification served to estimate nucleated cell counts. Repertoires were generated with immunoSEQ multiplex PCR, while TCRdb's copy carries only in-frame clones and drops some. V, J and clone size are taken as reported in that table, and D and trimming were inferred from the DNA itself. Of around 260,000 clones in the sample, more than 85% were seen once.

The sequence came from a man aged 25 to 40 with acute or convalescent COVID-19. The rearrangement uses TRBV3-1 (or the pseudogene TRBV3-2) and TRBJ2-3, with 8 positions matching TRBD2. Sequenced: peripheral blood. The CDR3 region has the DNA TGTGCCAGCAGCCAAGGAACCCAGCGGGAGTCAGATACGCAGTATTTT. It is translated as CASSQGTQRESDTQYF.